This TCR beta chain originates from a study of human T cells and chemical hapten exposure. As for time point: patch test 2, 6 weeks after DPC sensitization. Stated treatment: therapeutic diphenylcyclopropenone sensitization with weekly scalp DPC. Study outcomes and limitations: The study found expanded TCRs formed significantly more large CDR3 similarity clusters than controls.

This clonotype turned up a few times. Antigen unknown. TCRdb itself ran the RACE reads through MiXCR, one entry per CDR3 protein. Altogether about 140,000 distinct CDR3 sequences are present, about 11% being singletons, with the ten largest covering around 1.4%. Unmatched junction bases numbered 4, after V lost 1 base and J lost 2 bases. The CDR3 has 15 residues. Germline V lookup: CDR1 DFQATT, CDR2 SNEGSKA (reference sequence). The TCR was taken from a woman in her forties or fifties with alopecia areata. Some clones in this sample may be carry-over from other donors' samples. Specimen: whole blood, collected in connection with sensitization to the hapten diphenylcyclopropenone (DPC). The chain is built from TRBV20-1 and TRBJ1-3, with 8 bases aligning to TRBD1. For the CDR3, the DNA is TGCAGTGCTAGAGGGACAGGGAAGACTGGAAACACCATATATTTT. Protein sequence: CSARGTGKTGNTIYF.